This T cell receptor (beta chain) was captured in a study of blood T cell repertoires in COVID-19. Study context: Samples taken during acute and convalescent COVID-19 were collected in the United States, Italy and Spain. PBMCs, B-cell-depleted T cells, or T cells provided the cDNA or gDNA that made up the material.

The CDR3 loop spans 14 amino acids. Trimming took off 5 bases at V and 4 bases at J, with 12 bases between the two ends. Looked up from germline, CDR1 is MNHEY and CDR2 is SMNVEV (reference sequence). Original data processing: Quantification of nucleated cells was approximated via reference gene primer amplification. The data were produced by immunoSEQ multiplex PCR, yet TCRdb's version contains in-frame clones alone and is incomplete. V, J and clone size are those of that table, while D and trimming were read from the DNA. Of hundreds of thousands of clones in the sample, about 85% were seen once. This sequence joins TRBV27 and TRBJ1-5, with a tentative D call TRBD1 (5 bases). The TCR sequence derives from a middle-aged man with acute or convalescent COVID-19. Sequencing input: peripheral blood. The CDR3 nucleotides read TGTGCCAGCAGTCCCCGGACACTTAATCAGCCCCAGCATTTT. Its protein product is CASSPRTLNQPQHF.